This is a list of T cell receptor beta chains from one sample in a study of OX40 agonist ivuxolimab in advanced cancers. Data came from immunoSEQ multiplex PCR; TCRdb stores just in-frame clones and leaves some out. The sample includes fewer than 70,000 clones, roughly 82% of them seen just once. The material sequenced was CD4+ or CD8+ T cells sorted from blood, taken in a trial of the OX40 agonist ivuxolimab. Every receptor here comes from an adult with an advanced solid tumor such as melanoma, head and neck, liver or kidney cancer. The CDR3 runs from the conserved cysteine through the conserved F or W. Each record gives: D gene, V gene, J gene, clone size, CDR3 DNA, CDR3 protein. D genes are given only for firm matches. Clone size is shown for a subset of rows, as once, few, many or a class of expanded clone.

NA,TRBV7-2,TRBJ1-3,NA,TGTGCCAGCAGCCTAGGAAGCTCTGGAAACACCATATATTTT,CASSLGSSGNTIYF
NA,TRBV5-1,TRBJ1-3,NA,TGCGCCAGCAGCTTGGATGGCAGAACTGGAAACACCATATATTTT,CASSLDGRTGNTIYF
NA,TRBV5-6,TRBJ1-1,NA,TGTGCCAGCAGCTTGGTCAGGGGTAGGGACACTGAAGCTTTCTTT,CASSLVRGRDTEAFF
NA,TRBV7-2,TRBJ1-2,NA,TGTGCCAGCAGCCAAGGAACCGGGAACTATGGCTACACCTTC,CASSQGTGNYGYTF
NA,TRBV28,TRBJ1-5,NA,TGTGCCAGCAAGGTCAAAAATCAGCCCCAGCATTTT,CASKVKNQPQHF
NA,TRBV28,TRBJ2-2,few,TGTGCCAGCAGTACCCAAGGCAGGGACAACACCGGGGAGCTGTTTTTT,CASSTQGRDNTGELFF
NA,TRBV11-2,TRBJ1-2,NA,TGTGCCAGCAGCTTAGGATGGACAGAGAATGGCTACACCTTC,CASSLGWTENGYTF
NA,TRBV7-2,TRBJ2-3,NA,TGTGCCAGCAGCCCCGATAGGGGAACAGATACGCAGTATTTT,CASSPDRGTDTQYF
NA,TRBV4-2,TRBJ1-3,NA,TGTGCCAGCAGCCAAGATCGGACAAACCACATCACCATATATTTT,CASSQDRTNHITIYF
NA,TRBV6-6,TRBJ2-7,NA,TGTGCCAGCACCAACGGGGCTCGCGGGTTGGACTACGAGCAGTACTTC,CASTNGARGLDYEQYF
NA,TRBV10-3,TRBJ1-2,NA,TGTGCCATCAGTGATCCGACCCCTGACAGCGTACTTAACTATGGCTACACCTTC,CAISDPTPDSVLNYGYTF
NA,TRBV4-1,TRBJ1-6,few,TGCGCCAGCAGCCAGGACGCGGATTCACCCCTCCACTTT,CASSQDADSPLHF
TRBD2,TRBV4-1,TRBJ2-7,few,TGCGCCAGCAGCCAAGGCGGGGGGATTTTCTACGAGCAGTACTTC,CASSQGGGIFYEQYF
NA,TRBV6-5,TRBJ1-3,NA,TGTGCCAGCAGTGTCTACAGCTCTGGAAACACCATATATTTT,CASSVYSSGNTIYF
NA,TRBV12-5,TRBJ1-2,NA,TGTGCTAGTGGTACCCCGGGCGGCGGGGGCTACACCTTC,CASGTPGGGGYTF
TRBD1,TRBV29-1,TRBJ2-7,NA,TGCAGCGCCAGGACAGGGTCCGAGCAGTACTTC,CSARTGSEQYF
TRBD1,TRBV19,TRBJ1-2,few,TGTGCCTTGGGGGACAGCGTCTTGGGAGGCTACACCTTC,CALGDSVLGGYTF
NA,TRBV5-4,TRBJ2-3,NA,TGTGCCAGCAGCTTGGCCGACGTAGCCGTCACAGATACGCAGTATTTT,CASSLADVAVTDTQYF
NA,TRBV28,TRBJ2-3,NA,TGTGCCAGCAGACAACAGGGAGGAGGCACAGATACGCAGTATTTT,CASRQQGGGTDTQYF
TRBD1,TRBV15,TRBJ2-7,NA,TGTGCCACCAGCAGAGAAGGGGGCCCTTTCAAGCAGTACTTC,CATSREGGPFKQYF
NA,TRBV5-4,TRBJ2-7,NA,TGTGCCAGCAGCTTGGGTGGGGGGACCGCCGAGCAGTACTTC,CASSLGGGTAEQYF
TRBD1,TRBV6-5,TRBJ1-2,NA,TGTGCCAGCAGCCAGGGGGGCACTAACTATGGCTACACCTTC,CASSQGGTNYGYTF
NA,TRBV27,TRBJ2-1,NA,TGTGCCAGCAGTTTATCGCGGGACTTTTACAATGAGCAGTTCTTC,CASSLSRDFYNEQFF
TRBD1,TRBV7-2,TRBJ1-3,NA,TGTGCCAGCAGCTTAGTCGGAGGGGGCATTGATCTAGGAAACACCATATATTTT,CASSLVGGGIDLGNTIYF
TRBD1,TRBV18,TRBJ1-3,NA,TGTGCCAGCTCATCGGGACAGCCATTCGACTCTGGAAACACCATATATTTT,CASSSGQPFDSGNTIYF
NA,TRBV5-5,TRBJ2-7,NA,TGTGCCAGCAGCGGAGGGGCCCTCGAGGGTTCCTACGAGCAGTACTTC,CASSGGALEGSYEQYF